This T cell receptor beta chain emerged from a study of blood T cell repertoires in COVID-19. Study summary: COVID-19 samples collected from the United States, Italy and Spain covered acute and convalescent phases. PBMCs, B-cell-depleted T cells, or T cells were the source of the cDNA or gDNA that made up the material.

As handled by the study authors: Nucleated cell number was recorded as an estimate derived from reference gene primer amplification. Clones were read by immunoSEQ multiplex PCR, and TCRdb kept only the in-frame ones, dropping some. The V and J calls and clone size were taken over from that table, and D and trimming were inferred from the DNA. Found here are over 70,000 clones, 75% to 90% of them singletons; the top ten hold more than 9.5%. This CDR3 comprises 15 residues. Looked up from germline, CDR1 is WSHSY and CDR2 is SAAADI. V lost 2 bases and J 3 bases, leaving 13 bases between the germline ends.

The receptor's source is an elderly man with acute or convalescent COVID-19. The chain uses TRBV10-2 and TRBJ1-2; possible D gene TRBD1, 6 bases. The source material was peripheral blood. CDR3 nucleotides: TGCGCCAGCAGTGAGGTCTCAGGGGAGTACTATGGCTACACCTTC. It specifies CASSEVSGEYYGYTF.